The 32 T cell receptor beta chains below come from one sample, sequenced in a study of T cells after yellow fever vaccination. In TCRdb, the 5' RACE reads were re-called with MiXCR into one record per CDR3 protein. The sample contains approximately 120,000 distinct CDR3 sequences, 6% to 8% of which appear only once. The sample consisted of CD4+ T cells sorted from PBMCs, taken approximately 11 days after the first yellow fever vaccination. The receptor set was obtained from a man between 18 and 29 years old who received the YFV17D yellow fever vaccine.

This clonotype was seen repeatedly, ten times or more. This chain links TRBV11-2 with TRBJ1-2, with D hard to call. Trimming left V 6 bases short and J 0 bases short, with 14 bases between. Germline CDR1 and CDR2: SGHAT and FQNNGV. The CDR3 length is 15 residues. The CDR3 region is CASRWTRPANYGYTF. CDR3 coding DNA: TGTGCCAGCAGATGGACGAGGCCCGCTAACTATGGCTACACCTTC.

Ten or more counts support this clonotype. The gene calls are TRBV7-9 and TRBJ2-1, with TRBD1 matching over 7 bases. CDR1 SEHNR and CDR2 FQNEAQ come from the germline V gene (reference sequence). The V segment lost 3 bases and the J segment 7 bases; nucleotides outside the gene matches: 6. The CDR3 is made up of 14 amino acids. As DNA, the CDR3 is TGTGCCAGCAGCTTTGCCGGGACAGAAAATGAGCAGTTCTTC. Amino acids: CASSFAGTENEQFF.

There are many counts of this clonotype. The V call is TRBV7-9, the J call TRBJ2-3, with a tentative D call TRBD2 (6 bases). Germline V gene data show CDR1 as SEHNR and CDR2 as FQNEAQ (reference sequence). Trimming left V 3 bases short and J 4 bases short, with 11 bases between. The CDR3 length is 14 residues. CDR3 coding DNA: TGTGCCAGCAGCTTCGGGGGTAGTGCAGATACGCAGTATTTT. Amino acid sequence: CASSFGGSADTQYF.

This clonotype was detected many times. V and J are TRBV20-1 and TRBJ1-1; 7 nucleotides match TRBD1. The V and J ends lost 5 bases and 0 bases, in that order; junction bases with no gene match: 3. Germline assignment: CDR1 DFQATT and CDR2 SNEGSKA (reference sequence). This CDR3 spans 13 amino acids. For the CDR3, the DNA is TGCAGTGCTCCCAGGGGGATGAACACTGAAGCTTTCTTT. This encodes CSAPRGMNTEAFF.

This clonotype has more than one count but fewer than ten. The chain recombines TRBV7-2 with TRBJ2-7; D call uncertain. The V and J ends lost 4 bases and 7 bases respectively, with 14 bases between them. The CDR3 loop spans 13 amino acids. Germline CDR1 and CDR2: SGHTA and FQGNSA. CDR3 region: CASSSLVGSEQYV. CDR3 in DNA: TGTGCCAGCAGCTCCCTGGTGGGTTCTGAGCAGTACGTC.

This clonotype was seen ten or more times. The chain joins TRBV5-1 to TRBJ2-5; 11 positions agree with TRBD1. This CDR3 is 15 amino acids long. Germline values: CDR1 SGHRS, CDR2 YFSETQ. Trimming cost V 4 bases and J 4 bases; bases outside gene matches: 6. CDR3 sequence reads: CASSGGQGALETQYF. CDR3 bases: TGCGCCAGCAGCGGCGGACAGGGGGCATTAGAGACCCAGTACTTC.

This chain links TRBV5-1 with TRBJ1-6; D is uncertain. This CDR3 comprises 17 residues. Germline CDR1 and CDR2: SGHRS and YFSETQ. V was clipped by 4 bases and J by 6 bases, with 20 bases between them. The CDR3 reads CASSPIPGFIINSPLHF. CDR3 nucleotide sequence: TGCGCCAGCAGCCCTATCCCGGGATTCATTATTAATTCACCCCTCCACTTT. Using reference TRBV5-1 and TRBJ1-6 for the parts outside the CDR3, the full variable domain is KAGVTQTPRYLIKTRGQQVTLSCSPISGHRSVSWYQQTPGQGLQFLFEYFSETQRNKGNFPGRFSGRQFSNSRSEMNVSTLELGDSALYLCASSPIPGFIINSPLHFGNGTRLTVT.

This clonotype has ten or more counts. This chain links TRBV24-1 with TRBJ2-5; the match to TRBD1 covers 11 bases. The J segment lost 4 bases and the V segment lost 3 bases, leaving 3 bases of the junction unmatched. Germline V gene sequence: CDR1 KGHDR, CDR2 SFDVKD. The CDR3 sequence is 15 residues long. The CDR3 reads CATSDPGTGGETQYF. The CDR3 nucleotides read TGTGCCACCAGTGATCCAGGGACAGGGGGAGAGACCCAGTACTTC.

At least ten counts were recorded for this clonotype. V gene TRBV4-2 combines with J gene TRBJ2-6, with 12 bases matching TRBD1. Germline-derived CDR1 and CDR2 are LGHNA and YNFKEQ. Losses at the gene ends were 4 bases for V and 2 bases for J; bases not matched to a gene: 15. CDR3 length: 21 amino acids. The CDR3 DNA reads TGTGCCAGCAGCCGGAAAATGGGGACAGGGGGCACGTGGACTGGGGCCAACGTCCTGACTTTC. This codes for CASSRKMGTGGTWTGANVLTF.

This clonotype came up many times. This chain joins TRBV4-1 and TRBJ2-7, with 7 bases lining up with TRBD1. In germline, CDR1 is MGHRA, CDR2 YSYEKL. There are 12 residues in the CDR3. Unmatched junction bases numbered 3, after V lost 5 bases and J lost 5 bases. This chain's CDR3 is CASSIDRDEQYF. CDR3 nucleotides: TGCGCCAGCAGCATCGACAGGGACGAGCAGTACTTC.

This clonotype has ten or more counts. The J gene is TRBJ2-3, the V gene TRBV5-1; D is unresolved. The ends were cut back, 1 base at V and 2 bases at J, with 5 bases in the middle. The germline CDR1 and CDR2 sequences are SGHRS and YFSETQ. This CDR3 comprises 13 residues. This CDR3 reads CASSLKITDTQYF. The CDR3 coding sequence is TGCGCCAGCAGCTTGAAGATCACAGATACGCAGTATTTT.

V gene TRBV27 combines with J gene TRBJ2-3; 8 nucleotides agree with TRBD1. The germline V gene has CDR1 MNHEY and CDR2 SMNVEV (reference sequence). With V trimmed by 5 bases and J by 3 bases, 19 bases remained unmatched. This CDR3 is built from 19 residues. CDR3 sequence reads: CASSPRDRSLQGGTDTQYF. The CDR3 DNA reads TGTGCCAGCAGTCCCCGGGACAGGAGTCTTCAGGGTGGGACAGATACGCAGTATTTT.

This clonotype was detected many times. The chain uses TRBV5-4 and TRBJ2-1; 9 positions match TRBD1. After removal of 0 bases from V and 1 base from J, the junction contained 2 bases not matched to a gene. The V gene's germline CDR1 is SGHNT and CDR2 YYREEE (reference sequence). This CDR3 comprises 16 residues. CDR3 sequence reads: CASSLDRGQSYNEQFF. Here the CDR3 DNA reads TGTGCCAGCAGCTTGGACAGGGGGCAATCCTACAATGAGCAGTTCTTC.

The CDR3 bases are TGTGCCAGCAGTTCCTTGAGGCGACTAGCCCCAGGGACCCAGTACTTC. Amino acids: CASSSLRRLAPGTQYF. The chain joins TRBV28 to TRBJ2-5; 7 positions agree with TRBD2. Germline CDR1 reads MDHEN; CDR2 reads SYDVKM. Trimming at V came to 4 bases and at J to 7 bases, leaving 15 bases not matched to a gene. The CDR3 spans 16 residues.

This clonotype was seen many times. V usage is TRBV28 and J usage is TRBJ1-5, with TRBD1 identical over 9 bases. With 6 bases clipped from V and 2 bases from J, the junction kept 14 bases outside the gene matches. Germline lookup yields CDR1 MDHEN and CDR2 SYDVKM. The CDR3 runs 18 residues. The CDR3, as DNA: TGTGCCAGCAGACACCGGGACAGGGTAAGAAGCGGCAATCAGCCCCAGCATTTT. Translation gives CASRHRDRVRSGNQPQHF.

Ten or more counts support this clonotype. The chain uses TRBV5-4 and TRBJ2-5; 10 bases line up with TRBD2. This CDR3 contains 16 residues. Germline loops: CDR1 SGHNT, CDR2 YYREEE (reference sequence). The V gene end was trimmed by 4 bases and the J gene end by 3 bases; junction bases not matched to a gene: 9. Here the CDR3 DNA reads TGTGCCAGCAGCCTGACAGCGGGGGGGGAAGAAGAGACCCAGTACTTC. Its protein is CASSLTAGGEEETQYF.

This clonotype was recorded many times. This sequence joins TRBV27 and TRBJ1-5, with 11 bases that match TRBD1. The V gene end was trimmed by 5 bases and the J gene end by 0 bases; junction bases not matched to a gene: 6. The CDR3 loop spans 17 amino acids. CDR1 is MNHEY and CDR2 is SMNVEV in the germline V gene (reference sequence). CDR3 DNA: TGTGCCAGCAGTCCCGGGACAGGGGGATATAGCAATCAGCCCCAGCATTTT. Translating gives CASSPGTGGYSNQPQHF.

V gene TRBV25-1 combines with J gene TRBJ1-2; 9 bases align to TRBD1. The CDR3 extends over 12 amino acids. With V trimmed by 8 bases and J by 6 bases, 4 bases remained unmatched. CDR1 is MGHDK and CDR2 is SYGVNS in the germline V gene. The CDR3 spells CASQTGGDGYTF. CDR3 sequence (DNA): TGTGCCAGCCAAACAGGGGGCGATGGCTACACCTTC.

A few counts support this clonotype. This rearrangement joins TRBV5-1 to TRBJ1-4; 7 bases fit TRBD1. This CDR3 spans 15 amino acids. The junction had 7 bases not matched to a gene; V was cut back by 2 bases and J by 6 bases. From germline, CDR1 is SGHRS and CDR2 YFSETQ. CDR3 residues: CASSFRTGGDEKLFF. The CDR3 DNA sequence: TGCGCCAGCAGCTTCCGGACAGGCGGCGATGAAAAACTGTTTTTT.

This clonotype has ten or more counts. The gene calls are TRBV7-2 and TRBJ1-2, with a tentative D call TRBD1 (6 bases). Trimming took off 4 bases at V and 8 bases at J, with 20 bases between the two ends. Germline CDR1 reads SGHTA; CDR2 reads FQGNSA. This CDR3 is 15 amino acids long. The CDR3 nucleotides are TGTGCCAGCAGCTCAGGGGCCGTCCGGGGGGGAGGCTACACCTTC. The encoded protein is CASSSGAVRGGGYTF.

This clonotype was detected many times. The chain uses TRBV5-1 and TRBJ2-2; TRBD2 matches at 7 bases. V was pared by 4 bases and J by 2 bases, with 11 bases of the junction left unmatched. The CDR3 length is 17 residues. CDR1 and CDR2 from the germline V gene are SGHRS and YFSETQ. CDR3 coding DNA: TGCGCCAGCAGCCCCTTAGGAAGCGGGGTTAACACCGGGGAGCTGTTTTTT. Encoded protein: CASSPLGSGVNTGELFF.

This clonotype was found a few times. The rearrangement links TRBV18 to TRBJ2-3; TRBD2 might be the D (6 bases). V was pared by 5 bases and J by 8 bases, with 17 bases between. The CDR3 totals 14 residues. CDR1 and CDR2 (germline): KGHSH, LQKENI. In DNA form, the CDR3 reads TGTGCCAGCTCAACCTGGGACTCCCCAGGTACGCAGTATTTT. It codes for CASSTWDSPGTQYF.

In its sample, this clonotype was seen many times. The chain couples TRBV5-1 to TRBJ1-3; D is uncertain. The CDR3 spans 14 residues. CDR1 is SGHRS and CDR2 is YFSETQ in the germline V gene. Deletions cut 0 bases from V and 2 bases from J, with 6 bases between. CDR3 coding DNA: TGCGCCAGCAGCTTGGAGGGTACTGGAAACACCATATATTTT. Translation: CASSLEGTGNTIYF.

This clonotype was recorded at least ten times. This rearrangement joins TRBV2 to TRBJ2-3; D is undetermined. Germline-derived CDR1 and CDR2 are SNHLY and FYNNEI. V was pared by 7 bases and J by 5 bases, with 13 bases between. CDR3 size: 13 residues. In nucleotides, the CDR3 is TGTGCCAGCACCTTGGCTGGGTTAGATACGCAGTATTTT. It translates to CASTLAGLDTQYF.

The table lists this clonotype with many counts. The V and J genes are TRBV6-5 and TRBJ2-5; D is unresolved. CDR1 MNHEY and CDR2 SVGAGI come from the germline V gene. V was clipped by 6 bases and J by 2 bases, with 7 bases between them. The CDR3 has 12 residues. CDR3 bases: TGTGCCAGCAGAACCATACAAGAGACCCAGTACTTC. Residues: CASRTIQETQYF.

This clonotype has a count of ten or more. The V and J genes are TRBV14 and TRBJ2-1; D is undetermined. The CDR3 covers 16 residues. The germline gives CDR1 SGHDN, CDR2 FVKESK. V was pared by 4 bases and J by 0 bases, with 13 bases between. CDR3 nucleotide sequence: TGTGCCAGCAGCCTAGTTGGCCGGTACTCCTACAATGAGCAGTTCTTC. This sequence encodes CASSLVGRYSYNEQFF.

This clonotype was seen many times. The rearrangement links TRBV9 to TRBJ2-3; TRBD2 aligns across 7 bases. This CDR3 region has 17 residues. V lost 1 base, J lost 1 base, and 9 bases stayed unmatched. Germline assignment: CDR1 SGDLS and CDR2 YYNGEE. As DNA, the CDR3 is TGTGCCAGCAGCGTAAGCCTAAGGGGAGGGGGCACAGATACGCAGTATTTT. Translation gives CASSVSLRGGGTDTQYF.

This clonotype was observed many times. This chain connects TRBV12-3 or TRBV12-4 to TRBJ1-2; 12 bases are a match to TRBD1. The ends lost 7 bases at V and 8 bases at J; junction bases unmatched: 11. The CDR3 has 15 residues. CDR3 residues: CASTYAPGTGGGYTF. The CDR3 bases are TGTGCCAGCACCTATGCCCCGGGGACAGGGGGCGGCTACACCTTC.

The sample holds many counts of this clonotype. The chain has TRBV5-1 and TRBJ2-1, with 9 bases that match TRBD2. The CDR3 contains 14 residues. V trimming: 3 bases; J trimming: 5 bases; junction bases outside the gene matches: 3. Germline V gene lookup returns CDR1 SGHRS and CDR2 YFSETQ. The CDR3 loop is CASSWKRGDNEQFF. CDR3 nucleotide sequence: TGCGCCAGCAGCTGGAAGCGGGGGGACAATGAGCAGTTCTTC.

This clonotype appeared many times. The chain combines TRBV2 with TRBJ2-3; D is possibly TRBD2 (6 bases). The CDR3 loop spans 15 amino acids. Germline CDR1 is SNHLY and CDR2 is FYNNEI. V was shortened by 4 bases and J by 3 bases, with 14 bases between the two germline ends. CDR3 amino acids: CASSGRAGGTDTQYF. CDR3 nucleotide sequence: TGTGCCAGCAGTGGGAGGGCCGGTGGAACAGATACGCAGTATTTT.

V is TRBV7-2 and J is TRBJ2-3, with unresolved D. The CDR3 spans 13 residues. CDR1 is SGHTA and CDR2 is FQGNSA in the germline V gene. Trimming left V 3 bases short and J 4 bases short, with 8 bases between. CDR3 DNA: TGTGCCAGCAGCTTCGGACCTCCAGATACGCAGTATTTT. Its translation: CASSFGPPDTQYF. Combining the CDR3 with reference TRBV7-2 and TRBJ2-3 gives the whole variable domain GAGVSQSPSNKVTEKGKDVELRCDPISGHTALYWYRQSLGQGLEFLIYFQGNSAPDKSGLPSDRFSAERTGGSVSTLTIQRTQQEDSAVYLCASSFGPPDTQYFGPGTRLTVL.

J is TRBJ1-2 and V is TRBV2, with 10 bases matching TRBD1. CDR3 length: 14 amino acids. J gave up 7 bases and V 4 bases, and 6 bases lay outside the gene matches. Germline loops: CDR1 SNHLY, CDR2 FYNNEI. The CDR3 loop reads CASSGSGTGAGYTF. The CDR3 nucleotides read TGTGCCAGCAGTGGATCCGGGACAGGGGCTGGCTACACCTTC.